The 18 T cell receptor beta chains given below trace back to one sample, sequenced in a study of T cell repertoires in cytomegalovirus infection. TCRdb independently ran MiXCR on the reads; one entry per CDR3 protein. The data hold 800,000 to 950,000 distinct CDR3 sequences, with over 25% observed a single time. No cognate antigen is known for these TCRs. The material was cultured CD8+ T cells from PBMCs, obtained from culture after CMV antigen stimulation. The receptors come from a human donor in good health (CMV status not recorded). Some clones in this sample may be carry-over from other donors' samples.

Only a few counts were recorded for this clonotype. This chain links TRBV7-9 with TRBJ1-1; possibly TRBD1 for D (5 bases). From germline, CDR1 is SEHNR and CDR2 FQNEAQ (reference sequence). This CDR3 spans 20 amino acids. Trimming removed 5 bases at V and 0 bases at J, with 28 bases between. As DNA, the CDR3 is TGTGCCAGCAGCGGGATTCAAAGGGTCAACCGGGACCTACTGAACACTGAAGCTTTCTTT. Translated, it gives CASSGIQRVNRDLLNTEAFF.

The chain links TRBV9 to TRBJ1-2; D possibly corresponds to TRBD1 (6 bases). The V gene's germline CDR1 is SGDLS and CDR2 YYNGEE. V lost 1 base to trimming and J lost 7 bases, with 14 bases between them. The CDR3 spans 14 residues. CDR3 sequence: CASSVSWGPAGYTF. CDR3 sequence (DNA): TGTGCCAGCAGCGTATCGTGGGGGCCGGCTGGCTACACCTTC.

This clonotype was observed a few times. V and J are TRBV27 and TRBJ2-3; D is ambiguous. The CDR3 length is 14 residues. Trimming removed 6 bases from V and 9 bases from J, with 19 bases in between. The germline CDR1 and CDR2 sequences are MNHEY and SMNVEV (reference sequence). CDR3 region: CASRPPSAVGTQYF. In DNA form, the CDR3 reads TGTGCCAGCAGGCCCCCAAGTGCGGTGGGGACGCAGTATTTT.

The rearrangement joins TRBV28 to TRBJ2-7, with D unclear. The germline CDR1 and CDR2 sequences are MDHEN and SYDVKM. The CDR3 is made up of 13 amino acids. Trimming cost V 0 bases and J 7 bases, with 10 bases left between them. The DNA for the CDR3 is TGTGCCAGCAGTTTATGGGGCCTCCGGGAGCAGTACGTC. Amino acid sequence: CASSLWGLREQYV.

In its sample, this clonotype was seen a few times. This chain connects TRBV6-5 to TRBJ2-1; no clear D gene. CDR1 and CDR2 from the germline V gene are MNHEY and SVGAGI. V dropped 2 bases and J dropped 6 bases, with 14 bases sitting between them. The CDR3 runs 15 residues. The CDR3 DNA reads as TGTGCCAGCAGTTACGGGGTGGGCATATCCAATGAGCAGTTCTTC. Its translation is CASSYGVGISNEQFF.

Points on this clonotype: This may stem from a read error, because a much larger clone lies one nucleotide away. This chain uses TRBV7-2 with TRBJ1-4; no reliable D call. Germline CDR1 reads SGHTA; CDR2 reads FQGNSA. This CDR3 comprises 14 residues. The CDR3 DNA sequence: TGTGCCAACAGCCGAATTCTAGGAGATGAAAAACTGTTTTTT. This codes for CANSRILGDEKLFF.

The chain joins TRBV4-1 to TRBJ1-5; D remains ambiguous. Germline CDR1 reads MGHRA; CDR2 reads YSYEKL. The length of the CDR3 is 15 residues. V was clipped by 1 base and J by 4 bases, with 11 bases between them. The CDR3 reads CASSQGAGVNQPQHF. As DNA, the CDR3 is TGCGCCAGCAGCCAAGGGGCAGGTGTTAATCAGCCCCAGCATTTT.

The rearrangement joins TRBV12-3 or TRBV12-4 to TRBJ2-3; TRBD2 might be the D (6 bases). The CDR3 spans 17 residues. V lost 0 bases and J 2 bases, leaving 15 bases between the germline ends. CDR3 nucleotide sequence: TGTGCCAGCAGTTTAGCGTGGGGGGAAGGTGTCACAGATACGCAGTATTTT. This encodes CASSLAWGEGVTDTQYF.

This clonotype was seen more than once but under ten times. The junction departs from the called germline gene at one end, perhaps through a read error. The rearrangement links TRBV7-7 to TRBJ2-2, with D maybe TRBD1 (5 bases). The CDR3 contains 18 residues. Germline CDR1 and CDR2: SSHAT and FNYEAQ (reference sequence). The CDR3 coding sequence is TGTGCTAGCAGCCCAATGACAGTCTCCAATGCCCACACCGGGGAGCTGTTTTTT. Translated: CASSPMTVSNAHTGELFF.

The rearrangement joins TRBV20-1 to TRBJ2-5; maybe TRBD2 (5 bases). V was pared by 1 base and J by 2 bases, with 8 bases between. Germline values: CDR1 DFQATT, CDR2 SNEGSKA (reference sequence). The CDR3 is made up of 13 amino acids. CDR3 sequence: CSARARGQETQYF. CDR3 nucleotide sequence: TGCAGTGCTAGAGCACGGGGTCAAGAGACCCAGTACTTC.

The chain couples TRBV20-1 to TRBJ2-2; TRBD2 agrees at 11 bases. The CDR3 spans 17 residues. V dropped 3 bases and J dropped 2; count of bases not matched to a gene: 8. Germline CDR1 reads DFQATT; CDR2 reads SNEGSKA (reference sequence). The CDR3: CSASPETSGVNTGELFF. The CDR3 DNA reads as TGCAGTGCTAGTCCTGAGACTAGCGGGGTAAACACCGGGGAGCTGTTTTTT.

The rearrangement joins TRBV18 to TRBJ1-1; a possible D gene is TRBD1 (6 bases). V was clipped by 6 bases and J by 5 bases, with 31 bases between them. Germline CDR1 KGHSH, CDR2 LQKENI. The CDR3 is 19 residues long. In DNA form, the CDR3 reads TGTGCCAGCTCCGCTGATTCCCGGCGGGGGGCAATCATCAAAACTGAAGCTTTCTTT. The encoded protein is CASSADSRRGAIIKTEAFF. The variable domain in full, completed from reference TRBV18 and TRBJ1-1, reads NAGVMQNPRHLVRRRGQEARLRCSPMKGHSHVYWYRQLPEEGLKFMVYLQKENIIDESGMPKERFSAEFPKEGPSILRIQQVVRGDSAAYFCASSADSRRGAIIKTEAFFGQGTRLTVV.

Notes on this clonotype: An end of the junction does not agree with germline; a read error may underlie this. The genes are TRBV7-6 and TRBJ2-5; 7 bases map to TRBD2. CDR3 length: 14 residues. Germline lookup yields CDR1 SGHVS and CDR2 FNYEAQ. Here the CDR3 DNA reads TGTGCTAGCAGCCCCGAGCTAGCGGAAGAGACCCAGTACTTC. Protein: CASSPELAEETQYF.

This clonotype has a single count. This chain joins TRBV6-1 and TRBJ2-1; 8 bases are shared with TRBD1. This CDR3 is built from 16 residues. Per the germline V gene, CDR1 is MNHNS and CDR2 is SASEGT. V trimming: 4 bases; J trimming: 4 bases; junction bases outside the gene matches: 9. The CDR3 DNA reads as TGTGCCAGCAGTGGGACAGGGTTTGGGGATTACAATGAGCAGTTCTTC. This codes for CASSGTGFGDYNEQFF.

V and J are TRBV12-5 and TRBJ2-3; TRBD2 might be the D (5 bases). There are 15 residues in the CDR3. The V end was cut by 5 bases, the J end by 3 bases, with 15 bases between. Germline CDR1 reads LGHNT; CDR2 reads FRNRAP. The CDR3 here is CASGPRWRLTDTQYF. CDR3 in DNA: TGTGCTAGTGGTCCTCGTTGGAGGCTGACAGATACGCAGTATTTT.

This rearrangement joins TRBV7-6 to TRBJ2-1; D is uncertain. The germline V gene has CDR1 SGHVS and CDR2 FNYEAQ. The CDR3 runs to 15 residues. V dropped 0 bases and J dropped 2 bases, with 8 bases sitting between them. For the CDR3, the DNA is TGTGCCAGCAGCTTAGCGGCACCGCCCTACAATGAGCAGTTCTTC. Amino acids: CASSLAAPPYNEQFF.

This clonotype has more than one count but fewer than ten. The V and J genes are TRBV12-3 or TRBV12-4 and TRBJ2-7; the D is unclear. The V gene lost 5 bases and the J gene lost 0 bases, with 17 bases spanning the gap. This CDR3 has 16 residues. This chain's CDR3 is CASSTPRGPSSYEQYF. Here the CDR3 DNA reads TGTGCCAGCAGTACCCCTCGTGGCCCGAGCTCCTACGAGCAGTACTTC.

CDR3: CSALAGGPYNEQFF. CDR3 DNA: TGCAGCGCTTTAGCGGGGGGCCCCTACAATGAGCAGTTCTTC. The genes are TRBV29-1 and TRBJ2-1, with TRBD2 matching 10 bases. V lost 7 bases to trimming and J lost 2 bases; unmatched junction nucleotides: 5. CDR1 is SQVTM, CDR2 ANQGSEA, per germline. The CDR3 runs to 14 residues.